What follows are 32 T cell receptor beta chains derived from one specimen sequenced in a study of breast tumors, draining lymph nodes, adjacent tissues. MiXCR, applied by TCRdb to the multiplex PCR reads, yields one record per CDR3 protein. The table lists some 120,000 distinct CDR3 sequences, 15% to 20% of them singletons. The lymph nodes were axillary draining lymph nodes from breast cancer patients. The sequencing sample was made of axillary lymph node tissue. The source of these receptors is a female donor with breast cancer. Some clones in this sample may be carry-over from other donors' samples.

Notes on this clonotype: A much larger clone lies a single base off, so this may be a read error. The chain links TRBV5-1 to TRBJ2-1; 13 nucleotides agree with TRBD2. Germline V gene lookup returns CDR1 SGHRS and CDR2 YFSETQ. The CDR3 extends over 18 amino acids. V was clipped by 3 bases and J by 4 bases; unmatched bases: 10. CDR3: CASSSGSGLAGVYNEQFF. CDR3 nucleotides: TGCGCCAGCAGCTCTGGGAGTGGACTAGCGGGAGTGTACAATGAGCAGTTCTTC.

In its sample, this clonotype was seen once. This may arise from a read error, as a much more abundant clone is one base away. The chain recombines TRBV7-9 with TRBJ2-5; D not certain. This CDR3 has 12 amino acids. Germline CDR1 SEHNR, CDR2 FQNEAQ (reference sequence). CDR3 sequence (DNA): TGTGCCGGCAGCTTCTTACGGGAGACCCAGTACTTC. Protein sequence: CAGSFLRETQYF.

The table lists this clonotype with many counts. The genes are TRBV7-9 and TRBJ2-3, with 9 positions matching TRBD2. J lost 0 bases, V lost 3 bases, and 4 bases had no gene match. Germline CDR1 SEHNR, CDR2 FQNEAQ (reference sequence). This CDR3 contains 16 residues. The CDR3 DNA reads TGTGCCAGCAGCTTGAGACTAGCGGCTAGCACAGATACGCAGTATTTT. Protein: CASSLRLAASTDTQYF. Drawing the rest from reference TRBV7-9 and TRBJ2-3, the complete variable domain is DTGVSQNPRHKITKRGQNVTFRCDPISEHNRLYWYRQTLGQGPEFLTYFQNEAQLEKSRLLSDRFSAERPKGSFSTLEIQRTEQGDSAMYLCASSLRLAASTDTQYFGPGTRLTVL.

This clonotype was counted ten times or more. This rearrangement joins TRBV20-1 to TRBJ2-5; TRBD2 matches at 9 bases. CDR3 size: 13 residues. Germline CDR1 DFQATT, CDR2 SNEGSKA (reference sequence). J lost 8 bases, V lost 5 bases, and 9 bases had no gene match. CDR3 in DNA: TGCAGTGCTGATGTAGCGGGGGTGGTTACCCAGTACTTC. Its translation: CSADVAGVVTQYF.

Many counts were recorded for this clonotype. J is TRBJ1-2 and V is TRBV27; D is possibly TRBD1 (5 bases). The V gene's germline CDR1 is MNHEY and CDR2 SMNVEV (reference sequence). Trimming removed 5 bases from V and 1 base from J, with 11 bases in between. The CDR3 totals 14 residues. CDR3 nucleotide sequence: TGTGCCAGCAGTGACAGCCCCTATAACTATGGCTACACCTTC. This encodes CASSDSPYNYGYTF.

Notes on this clonotype: A much larger clonotype is one base distant, so this may be a read error. For the CDR3, the DNA is TGTGCCAGCACAGACCCCACAGGGGTCTTTGGCTACACCTTC. Its protein is CASTDPTGVFGYTF. V gene TRBV6-2 or TRBV6-3 combines with J gene TRBJ1-2, with 7 bases lining up with TRBD1. CDR1 is MNHEY, CDR2 SVGEGT, per germline. The CDR3 has 14 residues. Losses at the gene ends were 7 bases for V and 7 bases for J; bases not matched to a gene: 12.

This chain joins TRBV29-1 and TRBJ1-1; D uncertain. Trimming took off 2 bases at V and 1 base at J, with 8 bases between the two ends. The CDR3 totals 13 residues. CDR1 is SQVTM and CDR2 is ANQGSEA in the germline V gene. The CDR3 coding sequence is TGCAGCGTTGAATGGGCGGAGAACACTGAAGCTTTCTTT. Translating it yields CSVEWAENTEAFF.

This clonotype came up many times. The CDR3 is CASYYRDRIEKLFF. As DNA, the CDR3 is TGTGCCAGTTACTACCGGGACAGAATTGAAAAACTGTTTTTT. V is TRBV19 and J is TRBJ1-4, with 7 positions matching TRBD1. The V segment lost 8 bases and the J segment 7 bases; nucleotides outside the gene matches: 10. The V gene's germline CDR1 is LNHDA and CDR2 SQIVND (reference sequence). The CDR3 covers 14 residues.

Concerning this clonotype: Being one base from a much bigger clone, this may be a read error. The rearrangement links TRBV7-6 to TRBJ2-1, with TRBD2 matching 12 bases. The CDR3 spans 19 residues. Germline loops: CDR1 SGHVS, CDR2 FNYEAQ. CDR3 region: CVSSLPKTSGSLWTNEQFF. In DNA form, the CDR3 reads TGTGTCAGCAGCCTACCAAAGACTAGCGGGAGTTTGTGGACCAATGAGCAGTTCTTC.

This clonotype appeared many times. The CDR3 DNA sequence: TGTGCCGGAGGGACTAGCGGGGAGTTAGATACGCAGTATTTT. It is translated as CAGGTSGELDTQYF. The rearrangement links TRBV10-3 to TRBJ2-3, with 13 bases aligning to TRBD2. Germline CDR1 ENHRY, CDR2 SYGVKD. The V gene end was trimmed by 11 bases and the J gene end by 5 bases; junction bases not matched to a gene: 7. The CDR3 is made up of 14 amino acids.

This clonotype turned up a few times. V and J are TRBV30 and TRBJ2-5, with 7 bases aligning to TRBD2. The CDR3 runs to 16 residues. Unmatched junction bases numbered 12, after V lost 0 bases and J lost 5 bases. Germline CDR1 GTSNPN, CDR2 SVGIG (reference sequence). CDR3 protein: CAWSVLFLGREETQYF. CDR3 DNA sequence: TGTGCCTGGAGTGTACTATTTTTGGGGCGGGAGGAGACCCAGTACTTC.

In regard to this clonotype: A much larger clone sits a single nucleotide away, making a read error possible. This chain uses TRBV9 with TRBJ2-2; maybe TRBD2 (6 bases). Germline V gene sequence: CDR1 SGDLS, CDR2 YYNGEE. CDR3 length: 15 residues. CDR3 DNA sequence: TGTGCCAGCAGCCCCCTCGGCAGTTTTACCGGGGGGCTGTTTTTT. Amino acids: CASSPLGSFTGGLFF.

This clonotype showed up many times. The chain carries TRBV29-1 and TRBJ2-7, with D perhaps given as TRBD1 or TRBD2 (5 bases each). CDR3 length: 13 residues. Germline lookup yields CDR1 SQVTM and CDR2 ANQGSEA. Trimming cost V 3 bases and J 2 bases, with 11 bases left between them. The CDR3 spells CSVEEDTTYEQYF. The CDR3 nucleotides read TGCAGCGTTGAGGAGGACACCACCTACGAGCAGTACTTC.

Comments on this clonotype: A read error may be the cause here, since a much bigger clone is one base away. The rearrangement links TRBV4-2 to TRBJ1-3; no clear D gene. CDR1 LGHNA and CDR2 YNFKEQ come from the germline V gene. This CDR3 contains 13 residues. Trimming shortened V by 0 bases and J by 5 bases, and 5 bases separated the two germline ends. The CDR3, as DNA: TGTGCCAGCAGCCAAGATCCCAGAAACACCATATATTTT. This sequence encodes CASSQDPRNTIYF.

This clonotype was detected many times. J is TRBJ2-5 and V is TRBV7-9; TRBD1 matches at 7 bases. The CDR3 spans 15 residues. Unmatched junction bases numbered 7, after V lost 1 base and J lost 5 bases. From germline, CDR1 is SEHNR and CDR2 FQNEAQ (reference sequence). CDR3 amino acids: CASSLGGGALETQYF. CDR3 sequence (DNA): TGTGCCAGCAGCTTAGGAGGGGGCGCCTTGGAGACCCAGTACTTC.

On this clonotype itself: A read error may be the cause here, since a much bigger clone is one base away. V and J are TRBV9 and TRBJ1-2; D is unresolved. CDR1 and CDR2 (germline): SGDLS, YYNGEE. V gave up 2 bases and J gave up 3 bases, with 11 bases separating them. This CDR3 is built from 14 residues. The CDR3 nucleotides are TGTGCCAGCAGCGTCGGCAACTCGGACTATGGCTACACCTTC. Translation: CASSVGNSDYGYTF.

This clonotype was recorded many times. V is TRBV5-1 and J is TRBJ2-1; D gene ambiguous. V was clipped by 0 bases and J by 5 bases, with 6 bases between them. Germline CDR1 reads SGHRS; CDR2 reads YFSETQ. The CDR3 totals 13 residues. CDR3 bases: TGCGCCAGCAGCTTGGAGGGCGACAATGAGCAGTTCTTC. This encodes CASSLEGDNEQFF.

This clonotype was counted only a few times. The V and J genes are TRBV5-1 and TRBJ2-2, with 10 nucleotides matching TRBD2. Looked up from germline, CDR1 is SGHRS and CDR2 is YFSETQ. Trimming took 3 bases from V and 0 from J; bases not matched to a gene: 11. The CDR3 loop spans 19 amino acids. CDR3 sequence reads: CASSSWLAGANANTGELFF. In DNA form, the CDR3 reads TGCGCCAGCAGCTCGTGGCTAGCGGGGGCCAACGCGAACACCGGGGAGCTGTTTTTT.

The chain couples TRBV30 to TRBJ2-3; D may be TRBD2 (6 bases). The germline V gene has CDR1 GTSNPN and CDR2 SVGIG (reference sequence). The CDR3 runs 14 residues. V lost 2 bases, J lost 1 base, and 10 bases lay in between. The CDR3 DNA sequence: TGTGCCTGGAGTTTGGGGGGTGGCACAGATACGCAGTATTTT. It specifies CAWSLGGGTDTQYF.

This clonotype was detected ten times or more. The gene calls are TRBV2 and TRBJ2-7; D is unclear. Germline loops: CDR1 SNHLY, CDR2 FYNNEI. CDR3 length equals 15 residues. Deletions cut 0 bases from V and 7 bases from J, with 16 bases between. The CDR3 loop is CASSEAKGIPWEQYF. The DNA for the CDR3 is TGTGCCAGCAGTGAAGCGAAAGGGATCCCCTGGGAGCAGTACTTC.

A remark on this clonotype: A much larger clone lies a single base off, so this may be a read error. This rearrangement joins TRBV29-1 to TRBJ2-2, with 12 nucleotides matching TRBD2. J gave up 4 bases and V 5 bases, and 5 bases lay outside the gene matches. The CDR3 sequence is 15 residues long. Germline CDR1 is SQVTM and CDR2 is ANQGSEA. This chain's CDR3 is CSVSSGGATTGELFF. CDR3 sequence (DNA): TGCAGCGTTTCTAGCGGGGGGGCAACCACCGGGGAGCTGTTTTTT.

Comments on this clonotype: This could be a read error, since a much larger clone is one nucleotide away. The chain combines TRBV2 with TRBJ1-3, with D possibly TRBD1 on 5 matching bases. This CDR3 spans 15 amino acids. The germline gives CDR1 SNHLY, CDR2 FYNNEI. V was cut by 3 bases and J by 5 bases, with 14 bases left in between. The CDR3 DNA sequence: TGTGCCAGCAGTGACCGAGGGGCGGGGAGAAACACCATATATTTT. It encodes CASSDRGAGRNTIYF.

This clonotype has a count of ten or more. The V and J genes are TRBV9 and TRBJ2-2; D uncertain. V lost 0 bases, J lost 4 bases, and 1 base lay in between. The CDR3 sequence is 12 residues long. CDR1 and CDR2 (germline): SGDLS, YYNGEE. CDR3: CASSVVTGELFF. The DNA of the CDR3 is TGTGCCAGCAGCGTAGTCACCGGGGAGCTGTTTTTT.

This clonotype was seen at least ten times. This chain connects TRBV11-2 to TRBJ2-5; the D gene is possibly TRBD1 (6 bases). Germline V gives CDR1 SGHAT, CDR2 FQNNGV. The CDR3 has 13 amino acids. Trimming took 5 bases from V and 1 from J, leaving 8 bases between them. CDR3 bases: TGTGCCAGCAGCGTCAGGGGCCAAGAGACCCAGTACTTC. It specifies CASSVRGQETQYF.

This clonotype has ten or more counts. J is TRBJ2-3 and V is TRBV2; D gene ambiguous. The V end lost 6 bases, the J end lost 1 base, and 8 bases lay between the germline ends. The germline V gene has CDR1 SNHLY and CDR2 FYNNEI. This CDR3 contains 13 residues. CDR3 in amino acids: CASRKLGTDTQYF. CDR3 nucleotides: TGTGCCAGCAGGAAGTTAGGCACAGATACGCAGTATTTT.

This clonotype was detected ten times or more. V and J are TRBV3-1 and TRBJ2-3; 7 bases are shared with TRBD2. The V gene's germline CDR1 is LGHDT and CDR2 YNNKEL (reference sequence). The ends lost 4 bases at V and 0 bases at J; junction bases unmatched: 10. The CDR3 consists of 17 residues. The CDR3 DNA reads TGTGCCAGCAGCCCTAACTTGGGGGGGATTAGCACAGATACGCAGTATTTT. It translates to CASSPNLGGISTDTQYF.

This clonotype showed up many times. This chain uses TRBV19 with TRBJ1-2; D gene uncertain. The germline V gene has CDR1 LNHDA and CDR2 SQIVND (reference sequence). This CDR3 spans 14 amino acids. Trimming stripped 7 bases from V and 7 bases from J, with 19 bases between. CDR3 region: CASISPGDLFGYTF. CDR3 bases: TGTGCCAGTATTAGTCCGGGCGACTTGTTTGGCTACACCTTC.

This clonotype was seen ten or more times. V and J are TRBV5-5 and TRBJ1-6; tentatively, D is TRBD1 (6 bases). With 4 bases removed from V and 3 bases from J, the gap between germline ends came to 11 bases. Germline V gene lookup returns CDR1 SGHKS and CDR2 YYEKEE (reference sequence). The CDR3 covers 15 residues. In DNA form, the CDR3 reads TGTGCCAGCAGCCCGCCACAGGGCTATAATTCACCCCTCCACTTT. It specifies CASSPPQGYNSPLHF.

This chain links TRBV19 with TRBJ1-5, with D uncertain. This CDR3 has 13 amino acids. In germline, CDR1 is LNHDA, CDR2 SQIVND (reference sequence). Deletions cut 3 bases from V and 7 bases from J, with 10 bases between. The CDR3 reads CASSMGLTQPQHF. In DNA form, the CDR3 reads TGTGCCAGTAGTATGGGTTTAACCCAGCCCCAGCATTTT.

With regard to this clonotype: A read error may explain this, as a much larger clone is one base away. CDR3 loop: CAGSIGSGLAGYTF. The CDR3 nucleotides are TGTGCCGGTAGTATAGGATCGGGGTTGGCTGGCTACACCTTC. V and J are TRBV19 and TRBJ1-2; D unclear. CDR3 size: 14 residues. Germline lookup yields CDR1 LNHDA and CDR2 SQIVND (reference sequence).

This clonotype has a handful of counts. This may be a read error, as it is one base from a much larger clone. This chain joins TRBV7-9 and TRBJ2-5; D might be TRBD2 (6 bases). The length of the CDR3 is 12 residues. Germline CDR1 reads SEHNR; CDR2 reads FQNEAQ (reference sequence). The ends were cut back, 5 bases at V and 9 bases at J, with 13 bases in the middle. CDR3 residues: CASSRVGEAQYF. The CDR3 DNA reads TGTGCCAGCAGCCGGGTGGGGGAGGCCCAGTACTTC. Complete variable domain (other parts from reference TRBV7-9 and TRBJ2-5): DTGVSQNPRHKITKRGQNVTFRCDPISEHNRLYWYRQTLGQGPEFLTYFQNEAQLEKSRLLSDRFSAERPKGSFSTLEIQRTEQGDSAMYLCASSRVGEAQYFGPGTRLLVL.

Of note for this clonotype: A much bigger clone sits one base away, suggesting this may be a read error. This CDR3 is CASSLEGVDYDEQFF. Written as DNA, the CDR3 is TGCGCCAGCAGCTTGGAGGGAGTGGACTACGATGAGCAGTTCTTC. The chain recombines TRBV5-1 with TRBJ2-1; tentative D call: TRBD2 (6 bases). CDR1 is SGHRS, CDR2 YFSETQ, per germline. The CDR3 loop spans 15 amino acids.